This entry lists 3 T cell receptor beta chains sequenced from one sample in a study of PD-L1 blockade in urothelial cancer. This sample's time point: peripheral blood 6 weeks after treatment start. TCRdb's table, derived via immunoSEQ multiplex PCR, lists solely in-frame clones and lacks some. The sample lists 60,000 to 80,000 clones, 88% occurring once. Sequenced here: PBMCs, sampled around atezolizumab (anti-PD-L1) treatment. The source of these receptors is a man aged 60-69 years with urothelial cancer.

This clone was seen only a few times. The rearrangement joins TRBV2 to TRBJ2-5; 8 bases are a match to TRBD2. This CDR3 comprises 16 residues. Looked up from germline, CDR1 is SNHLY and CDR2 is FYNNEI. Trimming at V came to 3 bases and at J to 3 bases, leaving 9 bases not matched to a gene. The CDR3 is CASSEELRGAEETQYF. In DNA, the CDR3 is TGTGCCAGCAGTGAGGAGCTGCGGGGGGCTGAAGAGACCCAGTACTTC.

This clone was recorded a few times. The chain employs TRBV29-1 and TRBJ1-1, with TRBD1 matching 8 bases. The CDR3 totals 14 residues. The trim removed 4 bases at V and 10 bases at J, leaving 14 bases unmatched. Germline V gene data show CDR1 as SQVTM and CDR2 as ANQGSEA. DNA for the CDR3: TGCAGCGTTGCCCTAGGGACAGGTGGGACGATAGCTTTCTTT. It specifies CSVALGTGGTIAFF.

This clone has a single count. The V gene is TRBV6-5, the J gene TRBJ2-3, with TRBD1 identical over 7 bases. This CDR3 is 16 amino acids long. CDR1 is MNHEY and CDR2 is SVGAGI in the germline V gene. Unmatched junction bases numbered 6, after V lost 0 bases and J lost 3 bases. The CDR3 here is CASSYSYRGGTDTQYF. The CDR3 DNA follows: TGTGCCAGCAGTTACTCATACAGGGGCGGGACAGATACGCAGTATTTT.